These 18 T cell receptor beta chains share one sample of origin, sequenced in a study of blood T cell repertoires in COVID-19. The protocol was immunoSEQ multiplex PCR, while the TCRdb copy is restricted to in-frame clones and leaves out a portion. This sample yields 250,000 to 350,000 clones, of which around 84% are seen a single time; roughly 1.5% belongs to the top ten. Material for sequencing was peripheral blood. These receptors were collected from a human donor with COVID-19, enrolled during active disease. The donor label of this sample is uncertain.

This clone was picked up one time. CDR3 coding DNA: TGTGCCAGCAGTCCGAGCGGGTCGAGCTCCTACGAGCAGTACTTC. It yields the protein CASSPSGSSSYEQYF. The chain joins TRBV6-5 to TRBJ2-7, with D possibly TRBD2 on 6 matching bases. This CDR3 has 15 residues. V was clipped by 5 bases and J by 0 bases, with 14 bases between them. CDR1 is MNHEY and CDR2 is SVGAGI in the germline V gene.

The gene calls are TRBV28 and TRBJ1-1; 8 bases are shared with TRBD1. CDR1 and CDR2 from the germline V gene are MDHEN and SYDVKM. The V segment lost 6 bases and the J segment 11 bases; nucleotides outside the gene matches: 5. The CDR3 totals 11 residues. CDR3 protein: CASSLDREAFF. As DNA, the CDR3 is TGTGCCAGCAGCTTGGACAGGGAGGCTTTCTTT.

The chain couples TRBV10-2 to TRBJ2-7; D is uncertain. The length of the CDR3 is 13 residues. The germline V gene has CDR1 WSHSY and CDR2 SAAADI. Trimming shortened V by 2 bases and J by 2 bases, and 7 bases separated the two germline ends. The CDR3 spells CASSEARPYEQYF. DNA of the CDR3: TGCGCCAGCAGTGAGGCTAGACCCTACGAGCAGTACTTC.

The chain couples TRBV2 to TRBJ2-1, with 9 bases lining up with TRBD1. V lost 6 bases and J lost 7; bases outside the gene matches: 10. The CDR3 has 15 residues. The germline CDR1 and CDR2 sequences are SNHLY and FYNNEI. CDR3 region: CASREDRGTRNEQFF. DNA for the CDR3: TGTGCCAGCAGAGAGGACAGGGGAACGAGGAATGAGCAGTTCTTC.

This clone was seen more than once but under ten times. The rearrangement joins TRBV19 to TRBJ1-1, with 7 bases fitting TRBD1. Germline V lookup: CDR1 LNHDA, CDR2 SQIVND (reference sequence). CDR3 size: 14 residues. Trimming removed 7 bases from V and 1 base from J; junction bases left unmatched: 6. The CDR3 DNA follows: TGTGCCAGTATCTCCCGGGACAGGAACACTGAAGCTTTCTTT. This sequence encodes CASISRDRNTEAFF. Using reference TRBV19 and TRBJ1-1 for the parts outside the CDR3, the full variable domain is DGGITQSPKYLFRKEGQNVTLSCEQNLNHDAMYWYRQDPGQGLRLIYYSQIVNDFQKGDIAEGYSVSREKKESFPLTVTSAQKNPTAFYLCASISRDRNTEAFFGQGTRLTVV.

Comment on this clone: This same CDR3 is encoded by further DNA sequences in the sample. V usage is TRBV24-1 and J usage is TRBJ2-7, with 11 nucleotides matching TRBD1. The trim removed 3 bases at V and 2 bases at J, leaving 2 bases unmatched. CDR1 and CDR2 (germline): KGHDR, SFDVKD. CDR3 length: 15 amino acids. CDR3 in DNA: TGTGCCACCAGTGATCCGGGACAGGGGGCCTACGAGCAGTACTTC. It is translated as CATSDPGQGAYEQYF.

This chain's CDR3 is CASSGETLGTGELFF. The CDR3 DNA reads TGTGCCAGCAGTGGGGAGACGTTGGGTACCGGGGAGCTGTTTTTT. The chain carries TRBV6-4 and TRBJ2-2, with D maybe TRBD2 (5 bases). Per the germline V gene, CDR1 is MRHNA and CDR2 is SNTAGT. V was clipped by 4 bases and J by 5 bases, with 14 bases between them. The CDR3 runs 15 residues.

The rearrangement uses TRBV7-3 and TRBJ2-7; 16 bases are shared with TRBD2. The CDR3 covers 14 residues. The V gene's germline CDR1 is SGHTA and CDR2 FQGTGA. V shed 4 bases, J shed 11 bases, and the junction held 5 bases outside the gene matches. The CDR3 nucleotides read TGTGCCAGCAGCTCGGGACTAGCGGGAGGGCCCGAGTACTTC. This gives the protein CASSSGLAGGPEYF.

This clone was counted between two and nine times. The rearrangement links TRBV5-1 to TRBJ1-1; D ambiguous. V was shortened by 0 bases and J by 1 base, with 10 bases between the two germline ends. Germline CDR1 reads SGHRS; CDR2 reads YFSETQ. This CDR3 contains 15 residues. In nucleotides, the CDR3 is TGCGCCAGCAGCTTGGCCTCGCAGAAGAACACTGAAGCTTTCTTT. It translates to CASSLASQKNTEAFF.

The J gene is TRBJ2-2, the V gene TRBV27; TRBD2 agrees at 7 bases. With V trimmed by 5 bases and J by 1 base, 7 bases remained unmatched. Per the germline V gene, CDR1 is MNHEY and CDR2 is SMNVEV (reference sequence). This CDR3 has 16 amino acids. This chain's CDR3 is CASSPFGGGNTGELFF. Here the CDR3 DNA reads TGTGCCAGCAGTCCCTTTGGGGGGGGGAACACCGGGGAGCTGTTTTTT.

Note on this clone: This same CDR3 is encoded by further DNA sequences in the sample. J is TRBJ2-1 and V is TRBV7-2; a possible D gene is TRBD1 (7 bases). Per germline, CDR1 SGHTA and CDR2 FQGNSA. V dropped 1 base and J dropped 3 bases, with 10 bases sitting between them. The CDR3 is 15 residues long. CDR3 loop: CASSLGRDSYNEQFF. The CDR3 DNA sequence: TGTGCCAGCAGCTTAGGGCGGGACAGCTACAATGAGCAGTTCTTC.

Of note for this clone: Distinct nucleotide sequences in the sample also encode this CDR3. This chain joins TRBV28 and TRBJ1-2, with 7 bases matching TRBD1. Germline values: CDR1 MDHEN, CDR2 SYDVKM. V gave up 6 bases and J gave up 2 bases; unmatched junction bases: 6. The CDR3 is 14 amino acids. The CDR3 loop reads CASRDDRDNYGYTF. The CDR3 DNA reads TGTGCCAGCAGAGACGACAGGGACAACTATGGCTACACCTTC.

This clone was seen once. V is TRBV3-1 (or the pseudogene TRBV3-2) and J is TRBJ1-2, with 12 bases fitting TRBD1. V was clipped by 4 bases and J by 4 bases; unmatched bases: 10. This CDR3 is built from 17 residues. The germline V gene has CDR1 LGHDT and CDR2 YNNKEL (reference sequence). The CDR3 loop reads CASSLDRDRGRAYGYTF. CDR3 nucleotide sequence: TGTGCCAGCAGCCTCGACCGGGACAGGGGGCGCGCCTATGGCTACACCTTC.

V usage is TRBV30 and J usage is TRBJ1-4; maybe TRBD1 (6 bases). Looked up from germline, CDR1 is GTSNPN and CDR2 is SVGIG (reference sequence). This CDR3 has 14 residues. The ends were cut back, 2 bases at V and 8 bases at J, with 15 bases in the middle. The CDR3 spells CAWSLGRGREKLFF. The CDR3 DNA is TGTGCCTGGAGTCTGGGCAGGGGCAGGGAAAAACTGTTTTTT.

The chain links TRBV28 to TRBJ1-2; D is undetermined. V gave up 5 bases and J gave up 0 bases, with 13 bases separating them. The germline V gene encodes CDR1 MDHEN and CDR2 SYDVKM. The CDR3 is 15 amino acids. CDR3 nucleotide sequence: TGTGCCAGCAGTCCACGACAAACGGCTAACTATGGCTACACCTTC. Residues: CASSPRQTANYGYTF.

The rearrangement uses TRBV5-4 and TRBJ2-1; TRBD2 matches at 13 bases. This CDR3 has 16 residues. CDR1 is SGHNT, CDR2 YYREEE, per germline (reference sequence). The J segment lost 10 bases and the V segment lost 4 bases, leaving 11 bases of the junction unmatched. The CDR3 DNA follows: TGTGCCAGCAGCCCGGGCGGACTAGCGGGAGACGGGGAGCAGTTCTTC. Its translation: CASSPGGLAGDGEQFF.

The CDR3 DNA sequence: TGTGCCAGCAGTGAGGTAGTAGCGGGAGCGGTTGAGCAGTACTTC. Its translation: CASSEVVAGAVEQYF. The genes are TRBV2 and TRBJ2-7, with TRBD2 identical over 9 bases. The CDR3 sequence is 15 residues long. Germline assignment: CDR1 SNHLY and CDR2 FYNNEI. After removal of 3 bases from V and 7 bases from J, the junction contained 10 bases not matched to a gene.

V gene TRBV4-1 combines with J gene TRBJ2-3; 10 nucleotides align to TRBD2. Losses at the gene ends were 1 base for V and 2 bases for J; bases not matched to a gene: 15. The CDR3 consists of 20 residues. Germline loops: CDR1 MGHRA, CDR2 YSYEKL. CDR3 amino acids: CASSQASQPGTSAITDTQYF. DNA of the CDR3: TGCGCCAGCAGCCAAGCAAGCCAGCCCGGGACTAGCGCGATCACAGATACGCAGTATTTT.